A selection of T cell receptor beta chains follows, all from one sample in a study of blood T cell repertoires in COVID-19. Method: immunoSEQ multiplex PCR; TCRdb's copy keeps in-frame clones and lacks some. The table records about 140,000 clones, under 90% of them present only once. Sequences were obtained from peripheral blood. The source of these receptors is a man between 70 and 80 years old who had recovered from COVID-19. CDR3s include the opening cysteine and the closing phenylalanine or tryptophan. Fields, in order: clone size, J gene, V gene, D gene, CDR3 protein, CDR3 DNA. The D gene is left open where the match is weak. Clone size is shown for a subset of rows, as once, few, many or a class of expanded clone.

.,TRBJ2-2,TRBV2,TRBD2,CASSSPGLHTGELFF,TGTGCCAGCAGTTCACCGGGACTACACACCGGGGAGCTGTTTTTT
.,TRBJ1-2,TRBV6-5,.,CASSSGESPGYTF,TGTGCCAGCAGTTCAGGGGAATCGCCTGGCTACACCTTC
.,TRBJ1-4,TRBV6-5,.,CASSRDSLLIQLFF,TGTGCCAGCAGTCGAGACAGCCTCTTAATTCAACTGTTTTTT
.,TRBJ2-4,TRBV14,.,CASSQAQNIQYF,TGTGCCAGCAGCCAAGCTCAAAACATTCAGTACTTC
.,TRBJ1-1,TRBV10-1,.,CASREFRDSEAFF,TGCGCCAGCAGGGAGTTTCGTGACTCGGAAGCTTTCTTT
.,TRBJ2-7,TRBV19,TRBD2,CASRNPGLGYEQYF,TGTGCCAGTAGGAATCCGGGACTAGGCTACGAGCAGTACTTC
.,TRBJ2-7,TRBV6-4,TRBD1,CASSRDREFIYEQYF,TGTGCCAGCAGTCGGGACAGAGAATTTATCTACGAGCAGTACTTC
.,TRBJ1-2,TRBV29-1,.,CSVEASRGGHGYTF,TGCAGCGTTGAAGCGTCACGGGGAGGGCATGGCTACACCTTC
.,TRBJ2-5,TRBV10-3,TRBD1,CAIRARQGETQYF,TGTGCCATCAGGGCCCGACAGGGGGAGACCCAGTACTTC
.,TRBJ2-7,TRBV3-1/TRBV3-2,.,CASSQADYSYEQYF,TGTGCCAGCAGCCAGGCGGACTACTCCTACGAGCAGTACTTC
.,TRBJ2-3,TRBV2,TRBD2,CASSWTSGSTDTQYF,TGTGCCAGCAGCTGGACTAGCGGTAGCACAGATACGCAGTATTTT
.,TRBJ2-3,TRBV20-1,TRBD2,CSASWGTKPLIKDTQYF,TGCAGTGCTAGTTGGGGGACTAAACCCCTGATTAAAGATACGCAGTATTTT
.,TRBJ1-4,TRBV7-2,.,CASSKYATNEKLFF,TGTGCCAGCAGCAAATATGCAACTAATGAAAAACTGTTTTTT
.,TRBJ2-5,TRBV15,TRBD2,CATSRERLAETQYF,TGTGCCACCAGCAGAGAGCGACTAGCGGAGACCCAGTACTTC
.,TRBJ1-1,TRBV6-1,.,CASSEELKETEAFF,TGTGCCAGCAGTGAAGAACTCAAGGAGACTGAAGCTTTCTTT
once,TRBJ2-5,TRBV6-2/TRBV6-3,TRBD2,CASSYTRGLAVQLKETQYF,TGTGCCAGCAGTTATACCCGGGGACTAGCGGTCCAGCTCAAGGAGACCCAGTACTTC
.,TRBJ2-7,TRBV4-3,.,CASSQDSGSLSYEQYF,TGCGCCAGCAGCCAAGATTCCGGGAGTCTTTCCTACGAGCAGTACTTC
.,TRBJ2-5,TRBV29-1,.,CSVVRVWETQYF,TGCAGCGTGGTTCGGGTCTGGGAGACCCAGTACTTC
.,TRBJ2-3,TRBV3-1/TRBV3-2,.,CASSQGRTDTQYF,TGTGCCAGCAGCCAAGGGCGGACAGATACGCAGTATTTT
.,TRBJ2-1,TRBV5-1,.,CASSLDNYNEQFF,TGCGCCAGCAGCTTGGACAACTACAATGAGCAGTTCTTC
.,TRBJ1-5,TRBV29-1,TRBD1,CSVGQGNQPQHF,TGCAGCGTCGGACAGGGGAATCAGCCCCAGCATTTT
.,TRBJ1-6,TRBV6-1,TRBD1,CASSDLPGTVNSPLHF,TGTGCCAGCAGTGATCTGCCCGGGACAGTAAATTCACCCCTCCACTTT
.,TRBJ2-3,TRBV10-1,.,CASSVGSTDTQYF,TGCGCCAGCAGTGTCGGTAGCACAGATACGCAGTATTTT
.,TRBJ2-5,TRBV4-1,.,CASSRGLQETQYF,TGCGCCAGCAGCCGCGGACTCCAAGAGACCCAGTACTTC
.,TRBJ1-6,TRBV3-1/TRBV3-2,.,CASSQGRGGNSPLHF,TGTGCCAGCAGCCAAGGGCGGGGGGGGAATTCACCCCTCCACTTT
.,TRBJ2-7,TRBV12-3/TRBV12-4,.,CASSYGEQYF,TGTGCCAGCAGTTACGGGGAGCAGTACTTC
few,TRBJ1-3,TRBV12-3/TRBV12-4,.,CASSNRDMFF,TGTGCCAGCAGCAATCGGGACATGTTTTTT
.,TRBJ1-2,TRBV6-5,.,CASTLGGSGGYTF,TGTGCCAGCACCCTGGGGGGTTCTGGTGGCTACACCTTC
.,TRBJ2-7,TRBV25-1,TRBD1,CASTGTDNSYEQYF,TGTGCCAGCACCGGGACAGACAACTCCTACGAGCAGTACTTC
.,TRBJ2-1,TRBV21-1,.,CASSTEAGGPQEQFF,TGTGCCAGCAGCACCGAGGCGGGAGGGCCTCAGGAGCAGTTCTTC
few,TRBJ2-1,TRBV30,TRBD2,CAWSGLAGYNEQFF,TGTGCCTGGAGTGGACTAGCAGGCTACAATGAGCAGTTCTTC
.,TRBJ1-1,TRBV12-3/TRBV12-4,.,CASSPRAVEAFF,TGTGCCAGCAGTCCCCGAGCCGTAGAAGCTTTCTTT
.,TRBJ2-3,TRBV28,TRBD2,CASSRGLAGPSTDTQYF,TGTGCCAGCAGTCGCGGACTAGCGGGGCCTAGCACAGATACGCAGTATTTT
.,TRBJ2-5,TRBV5-1,TRBD2,CASSLEGSGRARETQYF,TGCGCCAGCAGCTTGGAGGGTAGCGGGAGGGCCCGGGAGACCCAGTACTTC
.,TRBJ2-7,TRBV14,TRBD2,CASSQDPLAGAEQYF,TGTGCCAGCAGCCAAGATCCTCTAGCGGGAGCTGAGCAGTACTTC
.,TRBJ2-3,TRBV19,.,CASSILTGTDTQYF,TGTGCCAGTAGTATTCTCACAGGAACAGATACGCAGTATTTT